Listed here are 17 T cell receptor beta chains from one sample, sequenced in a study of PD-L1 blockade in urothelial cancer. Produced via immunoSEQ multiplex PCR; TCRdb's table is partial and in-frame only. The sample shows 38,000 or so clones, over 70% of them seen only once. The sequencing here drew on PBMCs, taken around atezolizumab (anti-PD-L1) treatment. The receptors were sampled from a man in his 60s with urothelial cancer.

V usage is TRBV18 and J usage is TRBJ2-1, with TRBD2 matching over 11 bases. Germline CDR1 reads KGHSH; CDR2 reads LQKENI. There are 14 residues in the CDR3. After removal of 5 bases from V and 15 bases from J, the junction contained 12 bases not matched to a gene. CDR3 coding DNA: TGTGCCAGCTCAGGTACTAGCGGGGGACACTCGGGGTTCTTC. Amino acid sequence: CASSGTSGGHSGFF.

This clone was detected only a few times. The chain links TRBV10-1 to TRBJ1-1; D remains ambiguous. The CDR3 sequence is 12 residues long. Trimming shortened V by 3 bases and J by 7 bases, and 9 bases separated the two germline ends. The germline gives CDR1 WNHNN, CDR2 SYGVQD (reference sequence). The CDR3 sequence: CASSENNREAFF. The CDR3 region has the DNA TGCGCCAGCAGTGAAAATAATCGTGAAGCTTTCTTT.

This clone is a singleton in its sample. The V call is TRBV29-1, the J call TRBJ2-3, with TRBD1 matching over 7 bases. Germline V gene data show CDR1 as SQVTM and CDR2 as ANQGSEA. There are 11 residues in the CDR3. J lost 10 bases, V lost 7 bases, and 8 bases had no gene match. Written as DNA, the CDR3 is TGCAGCGGCACTACAGGGGAGTCGCAGTATTTT. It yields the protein CSGTTGESQYF.

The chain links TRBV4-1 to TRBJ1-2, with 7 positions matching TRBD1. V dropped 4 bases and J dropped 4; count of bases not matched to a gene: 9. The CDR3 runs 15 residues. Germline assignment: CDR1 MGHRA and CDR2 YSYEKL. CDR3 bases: TGCGCCAGCAGCCGAACGGGGGACAGAGTCTATGGCTACACCTTC. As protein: CASSRTGDRVYGYTF.

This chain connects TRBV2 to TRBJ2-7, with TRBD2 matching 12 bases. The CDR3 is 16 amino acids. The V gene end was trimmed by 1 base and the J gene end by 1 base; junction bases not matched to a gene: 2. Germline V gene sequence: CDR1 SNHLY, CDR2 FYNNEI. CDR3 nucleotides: TGTGCCAGCAGTGAAGGGACTAGCGGGACTTCCTACGAGCAGTACTTC. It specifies CASSEGTSGTSYEQYF.

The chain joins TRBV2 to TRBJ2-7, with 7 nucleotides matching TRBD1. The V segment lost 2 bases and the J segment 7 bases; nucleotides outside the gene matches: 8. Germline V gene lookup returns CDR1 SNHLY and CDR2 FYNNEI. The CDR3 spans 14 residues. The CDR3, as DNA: TGTGCCAGCAGTGAAACGGGCAGGGGGAGAGAGCAGTACTTC. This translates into CASSETGRGREQYF.

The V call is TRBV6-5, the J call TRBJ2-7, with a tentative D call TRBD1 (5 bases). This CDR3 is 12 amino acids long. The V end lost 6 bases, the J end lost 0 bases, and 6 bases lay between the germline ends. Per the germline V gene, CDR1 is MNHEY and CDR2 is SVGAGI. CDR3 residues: CASRDTSYEQYF. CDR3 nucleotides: TGTGCCAGCAGGGACACCTCCTACGAGCAGTACTTC.

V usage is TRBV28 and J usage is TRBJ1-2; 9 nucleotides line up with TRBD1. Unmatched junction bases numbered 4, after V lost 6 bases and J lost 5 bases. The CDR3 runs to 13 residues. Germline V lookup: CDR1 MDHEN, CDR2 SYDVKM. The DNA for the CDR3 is TGTGCCAGCAGCACCGGACAGGGGTATGGCTACACCTTC. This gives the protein CASSTGQGYGYTF.

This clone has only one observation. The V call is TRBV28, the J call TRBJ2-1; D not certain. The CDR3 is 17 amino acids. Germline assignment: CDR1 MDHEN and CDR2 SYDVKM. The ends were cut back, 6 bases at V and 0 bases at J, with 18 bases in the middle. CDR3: CASSSLLRGNSYNEQFF. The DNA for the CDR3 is TGTGCCAGCAGCTCCCTTCTTCGCGGAAACTCCTACAATGAGCAGTTCTTC.

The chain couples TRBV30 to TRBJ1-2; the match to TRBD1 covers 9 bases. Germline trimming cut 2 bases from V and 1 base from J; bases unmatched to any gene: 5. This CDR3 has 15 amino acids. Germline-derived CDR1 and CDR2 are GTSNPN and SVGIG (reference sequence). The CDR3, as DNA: TGTGCCTGGAGTCATTCGACAGGGGGTAACTATGGCTACACCTTC. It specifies CAWSHSTGGNYGYTF.

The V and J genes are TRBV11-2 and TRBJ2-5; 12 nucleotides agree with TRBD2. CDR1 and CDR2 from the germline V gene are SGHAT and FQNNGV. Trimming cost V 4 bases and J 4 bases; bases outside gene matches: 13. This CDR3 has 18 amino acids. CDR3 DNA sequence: TGTGCCAGCAGCTGGACTAGCGGGATCCTGGGGGGCCGAGAGACCCAGTACTTC. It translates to CASSWTSGILGGRETQYF.

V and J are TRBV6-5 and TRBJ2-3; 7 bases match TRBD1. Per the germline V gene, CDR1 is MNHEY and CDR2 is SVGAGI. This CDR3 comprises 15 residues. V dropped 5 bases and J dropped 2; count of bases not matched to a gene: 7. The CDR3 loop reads CASSLRDSLTDTQYF. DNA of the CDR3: TGTGCCAGCAGTCTCCGGGACAGTCTCACAGATACGCAGTATTTT.

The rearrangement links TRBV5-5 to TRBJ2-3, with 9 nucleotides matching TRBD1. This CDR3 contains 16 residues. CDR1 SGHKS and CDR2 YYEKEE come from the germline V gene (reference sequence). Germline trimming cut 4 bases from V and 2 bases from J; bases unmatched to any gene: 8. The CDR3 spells CASSVRDRAPTDTQYF. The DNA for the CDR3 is TGTGCCAGCAGCGTTAGGGACAGGGCCCCCACAGATACGCAGTATTTT.

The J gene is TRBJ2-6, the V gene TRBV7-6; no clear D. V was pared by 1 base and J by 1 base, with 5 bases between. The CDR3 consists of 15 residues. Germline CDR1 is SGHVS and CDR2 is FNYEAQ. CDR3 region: CASSLEQSGANVLTF. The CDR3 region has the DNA TGTGCCAGCAGCTTAGAACAGTCTGGGGCCAACGTCCTGACTTTC.

CDR3 region: CTSSHRTSGDNNEQFF. As DNA, the CDR3 is TGCACCAGCAGCCATCGGACTAGCGGGGATAATAATGAGCAGTTCTTC. The chain carries TRBV1 and TRBJ2-1; TRBD2 is the table's D call, not checked against the DNA. TRBV1 is labeled a pseudogene. The CDR3 is 16 amino acids.

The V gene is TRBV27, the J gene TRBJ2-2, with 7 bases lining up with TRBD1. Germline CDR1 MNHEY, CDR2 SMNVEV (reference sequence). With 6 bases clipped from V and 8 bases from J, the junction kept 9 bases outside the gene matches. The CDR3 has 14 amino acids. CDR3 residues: CASRNGQVVGELFF. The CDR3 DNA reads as TGTGCCAGCAGGAATGGACAGGTCGTGGGGGAGCTGTTTTTT.

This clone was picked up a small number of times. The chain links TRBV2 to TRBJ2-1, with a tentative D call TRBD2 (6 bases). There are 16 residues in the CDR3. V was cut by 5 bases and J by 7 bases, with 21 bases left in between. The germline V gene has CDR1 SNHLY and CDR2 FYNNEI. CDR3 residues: CASSPLLWEVVNEQFF. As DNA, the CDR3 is TGTGCCAGCAGTCCTCTACTCTGGGAGGTAGTGAATGAGCAGTTCTTC.